This T cell receptor (beta chain) was captured in a study of chemoradiotherapy in HPV16-positive cancers. The protocol was immunoSEQ multiplex PCR, while the TCRdb copy is restricted to in-frame clones and leaves out a portion. The sample includes around 15,000 clones, over 75% seen only once; the top ten take roughly 1.3%. Samples were taken several times over chemoradiotherapy. V lost 7 bases to trimming and J lost 5 bases, with 17 bases between them. Germline CDR1 reads MNHNY; CDR2 reads SVGAGI (reference sequence). This CDR3 comprises 14 residues. The specimen was collected from a patient who underwent chemoradiotherapy. The clonotype was recovered from a human donor with HPV-associated anogenital cancer. The chain employs TRBV6-6 and TRBJ2-5; maybe TRBD2 (7 bases). CDR3 coding DNA: TGTGCCAGCATCCTAGGGGGGGGCGGGGAGACCCAGTACTTC. Its protein is CASILGGGGETQYF.